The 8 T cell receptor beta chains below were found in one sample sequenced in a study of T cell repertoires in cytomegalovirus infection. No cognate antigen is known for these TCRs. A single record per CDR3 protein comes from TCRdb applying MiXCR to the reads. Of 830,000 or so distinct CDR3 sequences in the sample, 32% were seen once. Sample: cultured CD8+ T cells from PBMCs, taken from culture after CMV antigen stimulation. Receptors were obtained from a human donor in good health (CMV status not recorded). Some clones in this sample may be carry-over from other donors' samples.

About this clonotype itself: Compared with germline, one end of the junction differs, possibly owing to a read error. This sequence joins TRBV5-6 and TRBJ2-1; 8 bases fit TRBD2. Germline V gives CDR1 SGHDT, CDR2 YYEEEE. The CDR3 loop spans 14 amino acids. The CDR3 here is CASSLGGGYSEQFF. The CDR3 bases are TGTGCCAGCAGCTTAGGCGGGGGGTACAGTGAGCAGTTCTTC.

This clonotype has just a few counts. CDR3: CASSFVRTGVDGYTF. The CDR3 coding sequence is TGTGCCAGCAGCTTTGTTAGGACAGGGGTTGATGGCTACACCTTC. The V gene is TRBV7-9, the J gene TRBJ1-2, with 9 bases matching TRBD1. The germline gives CDR1 SEHNR, CDR2 FQNEAQ (reference sequence). Losses at the gene ends were 3 bases for V and 6 bases for J; bases not matched to a gene: 8. This CDR3 comprises 15 residues.

The CDR3 nucleotides are TGTGCCAGCTTTGGGGGAGATACGCAGTATTTT. Protein product: CASFGGDTQYF. The chain has TRBV7-6 and TRBJ2-3; D tentatively fits TRBD1 or TRBD2 (5 bases each). This CDR3 is built from 11 residues. V dropped 8 bases and J dropped 5 bases, with 8 bases sitting between them. Germline V gene data show CDR1 as SGHVS and CDR2 as FNYEAQ.

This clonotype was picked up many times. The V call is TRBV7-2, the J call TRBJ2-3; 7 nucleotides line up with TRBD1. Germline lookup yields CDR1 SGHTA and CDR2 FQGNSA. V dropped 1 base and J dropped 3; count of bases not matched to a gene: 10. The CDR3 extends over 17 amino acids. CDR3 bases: TGTGCCAGCAGCTTAGTCCAGGGGGTACGGAGGACAGATACGCAGTATTTT. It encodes CASSLVQGVRRTDTQYF.

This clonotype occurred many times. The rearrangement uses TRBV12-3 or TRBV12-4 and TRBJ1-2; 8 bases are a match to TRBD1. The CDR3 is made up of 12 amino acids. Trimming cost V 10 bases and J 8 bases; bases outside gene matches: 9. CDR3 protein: CATPGTGGGYTF. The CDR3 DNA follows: TGTGCCACCCCTGGGACAGGCGGGGGCTACACCTTC.

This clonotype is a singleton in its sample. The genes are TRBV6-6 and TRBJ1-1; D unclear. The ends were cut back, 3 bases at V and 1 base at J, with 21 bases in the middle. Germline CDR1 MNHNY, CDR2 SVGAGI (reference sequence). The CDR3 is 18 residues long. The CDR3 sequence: CASSYLRASISSNTEAFF. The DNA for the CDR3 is TGTGCCAGCAGTTATTTGAGGGCCTCTATCTCTTCGAACACTGAAGCTTTCTTT.

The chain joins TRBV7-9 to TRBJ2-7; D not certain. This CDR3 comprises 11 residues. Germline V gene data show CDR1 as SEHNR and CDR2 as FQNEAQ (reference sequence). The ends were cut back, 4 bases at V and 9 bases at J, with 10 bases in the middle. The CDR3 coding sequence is TGTGCCAGCAGCTCAGGACGACGGCAGTACTTC. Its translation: CASSSGRRQYF.

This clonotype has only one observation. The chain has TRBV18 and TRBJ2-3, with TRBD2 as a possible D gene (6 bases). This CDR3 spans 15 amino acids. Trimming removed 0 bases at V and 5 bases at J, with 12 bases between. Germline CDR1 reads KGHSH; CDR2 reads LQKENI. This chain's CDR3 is CASSPPGLTKDTQYF. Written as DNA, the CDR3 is TGTGCCAGCTCACCACCAGGACTAACAAAAGATACGCAGTATTTT.